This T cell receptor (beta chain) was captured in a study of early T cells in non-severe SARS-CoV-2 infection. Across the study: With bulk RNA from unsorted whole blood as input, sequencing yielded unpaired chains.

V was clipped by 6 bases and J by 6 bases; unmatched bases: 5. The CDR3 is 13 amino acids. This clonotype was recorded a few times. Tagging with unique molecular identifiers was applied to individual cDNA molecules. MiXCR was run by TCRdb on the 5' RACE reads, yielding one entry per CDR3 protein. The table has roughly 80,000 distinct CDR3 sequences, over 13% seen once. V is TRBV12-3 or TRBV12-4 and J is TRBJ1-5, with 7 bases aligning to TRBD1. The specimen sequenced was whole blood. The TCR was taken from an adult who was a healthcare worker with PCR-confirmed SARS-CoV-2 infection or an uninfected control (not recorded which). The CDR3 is CASRGQAGQPQHF. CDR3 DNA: TGTGCCAGCAGAGGACAGGCGGGTCAGCCCCAGCATTTT.